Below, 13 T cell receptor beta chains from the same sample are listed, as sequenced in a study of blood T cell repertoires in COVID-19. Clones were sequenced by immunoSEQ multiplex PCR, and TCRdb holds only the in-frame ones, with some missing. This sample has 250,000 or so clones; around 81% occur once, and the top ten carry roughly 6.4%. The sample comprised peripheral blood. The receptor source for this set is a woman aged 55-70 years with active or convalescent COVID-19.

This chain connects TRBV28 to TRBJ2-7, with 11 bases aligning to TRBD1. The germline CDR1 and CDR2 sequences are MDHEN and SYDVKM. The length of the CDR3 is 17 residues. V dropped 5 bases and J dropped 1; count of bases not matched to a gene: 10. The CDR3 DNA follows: TGTGCCAGCAGTCTCGGGACAGGGGGATTTAAGTCCTACGAGCAGTACGTC. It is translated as CASSLGTGGFKSYEQYV.

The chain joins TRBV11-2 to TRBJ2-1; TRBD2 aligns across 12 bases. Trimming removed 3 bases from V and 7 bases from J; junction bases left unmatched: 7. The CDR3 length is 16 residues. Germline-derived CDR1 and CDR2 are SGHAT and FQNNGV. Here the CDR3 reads CASSFRLAGESNEQFF. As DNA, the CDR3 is TGTGCCAGCAGCTTCCGACTAGCGGGAGAGAGTAATGAGCAGTTCTTC. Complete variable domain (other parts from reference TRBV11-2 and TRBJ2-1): EAGVAQSPRYKIIEKRQSVAFWCNPISGHATLYWYQQILGQGPKLLIQFQNNGVVDDSQLPKDRFSAERLKGVDSTLKIQPAKLEDSAVYLCASSFRLAGESNEQFFGPGTRLTVL.

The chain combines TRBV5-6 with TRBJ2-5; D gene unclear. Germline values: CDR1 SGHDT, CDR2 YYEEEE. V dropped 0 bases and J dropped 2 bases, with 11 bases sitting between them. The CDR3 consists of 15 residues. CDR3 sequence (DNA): TGTGCCAGCAGCTTGGTCTCGTGGCTTCAAGAGACCCAGTACTTC. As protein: CASSLVSWLQETQYF.

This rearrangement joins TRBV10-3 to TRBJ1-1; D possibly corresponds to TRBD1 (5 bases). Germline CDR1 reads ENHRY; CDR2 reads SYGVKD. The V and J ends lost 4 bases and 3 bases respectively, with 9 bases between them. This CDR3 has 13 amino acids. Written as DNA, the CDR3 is TGTGCCATCAGTGGGGGGAGGGACACTGAAGCTTTCTTT. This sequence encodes CAISGGRDTEAFF.

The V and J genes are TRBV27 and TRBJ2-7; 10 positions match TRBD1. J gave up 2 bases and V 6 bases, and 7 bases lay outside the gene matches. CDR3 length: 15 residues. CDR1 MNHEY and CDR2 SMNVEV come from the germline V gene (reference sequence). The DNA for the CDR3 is TGTGCCAGCAGCCTAACCGGGACAGGGGCCTACGAGCAGTACTTC. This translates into CASSLTGTGAYEQYF.

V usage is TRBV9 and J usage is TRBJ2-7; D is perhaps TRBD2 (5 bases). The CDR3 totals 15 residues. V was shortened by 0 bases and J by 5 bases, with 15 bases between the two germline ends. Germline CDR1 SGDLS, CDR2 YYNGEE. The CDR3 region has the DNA TGTGCCAGCAGCGTAGGTTACACTAGTGTCGACGAGCAGTACTTC. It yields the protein CASSVGYTSVDEQYF.

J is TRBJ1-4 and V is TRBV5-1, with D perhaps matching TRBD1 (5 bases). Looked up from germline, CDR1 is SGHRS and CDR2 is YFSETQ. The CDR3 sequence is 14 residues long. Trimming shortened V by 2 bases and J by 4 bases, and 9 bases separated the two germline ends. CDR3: CASSFDRYNEKLFF. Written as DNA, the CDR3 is TGCGCCAGCAGCTTTGACAGATATAATGAAAAACTGTTTTTT.

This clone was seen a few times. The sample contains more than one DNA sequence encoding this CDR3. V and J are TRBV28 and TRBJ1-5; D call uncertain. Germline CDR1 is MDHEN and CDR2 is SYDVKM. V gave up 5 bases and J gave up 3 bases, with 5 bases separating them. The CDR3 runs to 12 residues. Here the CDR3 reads CASSPFNQPQHF. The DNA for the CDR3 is TGTGCCAGCAGTCCGTTCAATCAGCCCCAGCATTTT.

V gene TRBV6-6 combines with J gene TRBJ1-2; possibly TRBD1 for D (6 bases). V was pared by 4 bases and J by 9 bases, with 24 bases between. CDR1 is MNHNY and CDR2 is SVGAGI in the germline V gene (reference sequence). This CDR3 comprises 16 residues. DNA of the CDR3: TGTGCCAGCAGTTTCCCGAAGGGAGGGGGGGCTATCAGCTACACCTTC. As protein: CASSFPKGGGAISYTF.

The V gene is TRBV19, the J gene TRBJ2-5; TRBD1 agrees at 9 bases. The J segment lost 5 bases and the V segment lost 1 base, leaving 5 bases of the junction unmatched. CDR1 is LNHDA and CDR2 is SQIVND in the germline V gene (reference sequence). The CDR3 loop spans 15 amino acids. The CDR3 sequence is CASSIGTGEGETQYF. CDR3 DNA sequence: TGTGCCAGTAGTATAGGGACAGGGGAGGGGGAGACCCAGTACTTC. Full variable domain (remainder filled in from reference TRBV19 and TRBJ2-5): DGGITQSPKYLFRKEGQNVTLSCEQNLNHDAMYWYRQDPGQGLRLIYYSQIVNDFQKGDIAEGYSVSREKKESFPLTVTSAQKNPTAFYLCASSIGTGEGETQYFGPGTRLLVL.

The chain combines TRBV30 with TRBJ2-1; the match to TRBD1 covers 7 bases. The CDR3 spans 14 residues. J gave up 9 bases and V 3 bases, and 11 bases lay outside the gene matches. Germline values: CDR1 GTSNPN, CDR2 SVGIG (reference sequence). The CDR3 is CAWRLVSRQGEQFF. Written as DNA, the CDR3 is TGTGCCTGGAGATTGGTTAGCCGACAGGGTGAGCAGTTCTTC.

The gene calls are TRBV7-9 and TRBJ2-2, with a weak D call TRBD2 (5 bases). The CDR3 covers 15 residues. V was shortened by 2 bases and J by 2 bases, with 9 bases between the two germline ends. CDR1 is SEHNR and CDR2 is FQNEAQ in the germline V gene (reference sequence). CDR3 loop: CASSLISENTGELFF. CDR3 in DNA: TGTGCCAGCAGCTTAATTAGCGAAAACACCGGGGAGCTGTTTTTT.

The DNA for the CDR3 is TGTGCCAGCAGTGCCGCCGACCGGACAGGGGTTGGCACCTACAATGAGCAGTTCTTC. This gives the protein CASSAADRTGVGTYNEQFF. The chain combines TRBV6-1 with TRBJ2-1, with 9 bases identical to TRBD1. Trimming cost V 4 bases and J 2 bases; bases outside gene matches: 15. This CDR3 is 19 amino acids long. Germline lookup yields CDR1 MNHNS and CDR2 SASEGT.